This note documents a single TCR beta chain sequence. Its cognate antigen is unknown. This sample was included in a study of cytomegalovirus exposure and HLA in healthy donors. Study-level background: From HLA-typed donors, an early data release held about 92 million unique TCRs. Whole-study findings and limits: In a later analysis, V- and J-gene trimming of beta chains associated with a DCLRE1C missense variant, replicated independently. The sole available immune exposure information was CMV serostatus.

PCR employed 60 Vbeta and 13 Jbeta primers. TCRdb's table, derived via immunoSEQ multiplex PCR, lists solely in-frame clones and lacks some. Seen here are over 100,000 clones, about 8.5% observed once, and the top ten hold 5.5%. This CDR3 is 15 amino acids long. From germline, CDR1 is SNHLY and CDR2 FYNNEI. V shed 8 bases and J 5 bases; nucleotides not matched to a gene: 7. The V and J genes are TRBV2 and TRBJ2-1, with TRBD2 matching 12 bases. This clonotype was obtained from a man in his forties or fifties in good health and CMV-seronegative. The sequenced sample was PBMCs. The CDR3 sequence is CASRRLAGDHNEQFF. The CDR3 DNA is TGTGCCAGCCGTCGACTAGCGGGGGATCACAATGAGCAGTTCTTC.